This TCR beta chain stems from a study of blood T cell repertoires in COVID-19. Clones were read by immunoSEQ multiplex PCR, and TCRdb kept only the in-frame ones, dropping some. The repertoire holds roughly 220,000 clones, with roughly four fifths as singletons. CDR3 length equals 13 residues. CDR1 and CDR2 from the germline V gene are MNHNS and SASEGT. Concerning this clone itself: The junction and the germline gene differ at one end; a read error may be behind it.

Input material: peripheral blood. The clonotype comes from a woman aged 80 or over with COVID-19, enrolled during active disease. V and J are TRBV6-1 and TRBJ1-1, with TRBD1 matching 9 bases. The CDR3 DNA follows: TGTGCCAGCCGTGAGACAGGGGGAACTGAAGCTTTCTTT. This encodes CASRETGGTEAFF.